This entry lists 23 T cell receptor beta chains sequenced from one sample in a study of beta chain features in type 1 diabetes. Overall study results and limits: Moderately but significantly shorter TCRB CDR3s were found in Type 1 diabetes patients in all four CD4+ subsets.

Expressed TCRB transcripts were sequenced, since all the RNA that had been isolated was reverse transcribed. The protocol was immunoSEQ multiplex PCR, while the TCRdb copy is restricted to in-frame clones and leaves out a portion. The sample lists under 350,000 clones; 24% were seen once. These receptors lack a known antigen. The specimen was naive CD4+ T cells from blood. These receptors all come from a woman aged 30 to 39 with type 1 diabetes.

This sequence joins TRBV7-2 and TRBJ2-2; TRBD2 matches at 7 bases. V lost 3 bases, J lost 4 bases, and 5 bases stayed unmatched. Per the germline V gene, CDR1 is SGHTA and CDR2 is FQGNSA. The CDR3 consists of 15 residues. In DNA, the CDR3 is TGTGCCAGCAGCTTTCCGGCGGGAGCCACCGGGGAGCTGTTTTTT. It codes for CASSFPAGATGELFF. The full variable domain, completed using reference TRBV7-2 and TRBJ2-2, is GAGVSQSPSNKVTEKGKDVELRCDPISGHTALYWYRQSLGQGLEFLIYFQGNSAPDKSGLPSDRFSAERTGGSVSTLTIQRTQQEDSAVYLCASSFPAGATGELFFGEGSRLTVL.

V usage is TRBV6-1 and J usage is TRBJ2-7; D ambiguous. CDR3 size: 12 residues. The V end was cut by 7 bases, the J end by 6 bases, with 13 bases between. Germline CDR1 is MNHNS and CDR2 is SASEGT. This chain's CDR3 is CASKELRREQYF. The CDR3, as DNA: TGTGCCAGCAAGGAGTTGCGCCGCGAGCAGTACTTC.

A few counts support this clone. The J gene is TRBJ1-3, the V gene TRBV29-1; D might be TRBD1 (6 bases). Germline V gene lookup returns CDR1 SQVTM and CDR2 ANQGSEA. Trimming stripped 0 bases from V and 8 bases from J, with 11 bases between. CDR3 length: 13 amino acids. CDR3 in amino acids: CSVEDRGLDTIYF. The CDR3, as DNA: TGCAGCGTTGAAGACAGGGGCTTAGACACCATATATTTT.

The sample holds a few counts of this clone. The chain couples TRBV29-1 to TRBJ2-1; TRBD2 might be the D (5 bases). The V end lost 6 bases, the J end lost 5 bases, and 14 bases lay between the germline ends. From germline, CDR1 is SQVTM and CDR2 ANQGSEA. The CDR3 spans 13 residues. The chain's CDR3 is CSVGLHAHNEQFF. The CDR3 DNA follows: TGCAGCGTAGGACTGCATGCACACAATGAGCAGTTCTTC.

In its sample, this clone was seen a few times. V and J are TRBV4-1 and TRBJ1-1; D is unresolved. Germline V gene lookup returns CDR1 MGHRA and CDR2 YSYEKL. V lost 7 bases and J 3 bases, leaving 15 bases between the germline ends. This CDR3 spans 14 amino acids. The CDR3 coding sequence is TGCGCCAGCAACGGCTACATGAGGGACACTGAAGCTTTCTTT. Protein sequence: CASNGYMRDTEAFF.

A few counts support this clone. The rearrangement links TRBV20-1 to TRBJ2-7; a weak D match, TRBD2 (6 bases). Trimming pared 7 bases from V and 3 bases from J, leaving 10 bases between. This CDR3 region has 11 residues. CDR1 and CDR2 (germline): DFQATT, SNEGSKA (reference sequence). The CDR3 sequence: CSGDSVYEQYF. The CDR3, as DNA: TGCAGTGGGGACTCCGTCTACGAGCAGTACTTC.

The CDR3 coding sequence is TGTGCCAGCGGACAGGGTGTCTACGAGCAGTACTTC. Residues: CASGQGVYEQYF. The V gene is TRBV28, the J gene TRBJ2-7; 8 bases map to TRBD1. V shed 8 bases and J 3 bases; nucleotides not matched to a gene: 3. The CDR3 sequence is 12 residues long. Per the germline V gene, CDR1 is MDHEN and CDR2 is SYDVKM.

The V and J genes are TRBV11-2 and TRBJ2-5, with 7 bases fitting TRBD2. V was clipped by 3 bases and J by 5 bases; unmatched bases: 3. The CDR3 is 13 amino acids. CDR1 SGHAT and CDR2 FQNNGV come from the germline V gene. CDR3 bases: TGTGCCAGCAGCTTCGGGGGAGGGGAGACCCAGTACTTC. It translates to CASSFGGGETQYF.

The chain combines TRBV4-1 with TRBJ2-5, with 7 nucleotides matching TRBD2. Per germline, CDR1 MGHRA and CDR2 YSYEKL. The J segment lost 2 bases and the V segment lost 3 bases, leaving 0 bases of the junction unmatched. The CDR3 is made up of 13 amino acids. DNA for the CDR3: TGCGCCAGCAGCCAGCGGGAGCAAGAGACCCAGTACTTC. It encodes CASSQREQETQYF.

This clone was observed a few times. The chain is built from TRBV14 and TRBJ2-1; perhaps TRBD2 as D (6 bases). This CDR3 is built from 18 residues. The V gene's germline CDR1 is SGHDN and CDR2 FVKESK. Between the trimmed V and J ends, which lost 1 base and 4 bases, there was a span of 20 bases. The CDR3 DNA reads TGTGCCAGCAGCCAAGTGGGCACCTTGCTAGCGACATACAATGAGCAGTTCTTC. As protein: CASSQVGTLLATYNEQFF.

This clone was seen a handful of times. This chain joins TRBV5-1 and TRBJ2-5, with TRBD2 matching over 7 bases. CDR1 is SGHRS, CDR2 YFSETQ, per germline. V dropped 4 bases and J dropped 2; count of bases not matched to a gene: 5. The CDR3 contains 14 residues. The CDR3 DNA reads TGCGCCAGCAGCCGTCTAGCGGATCAAGAGACCCAGTACTTC. Encoded protein: CASSRLADQETQYF.

This clone was detected a few times. Other DNA sequences in this specimen translate into the identical CDR3. V gene TRBV18 combines with J gene TRBJ2-1, with a tentative D call TRBD2 (5 bases). Germline V gives CDR1 KGHSH, CDR2 LQKENI. The CDR3 extends over 15 amino acids. Between the trimmed V and J ends, which lost 0 bases and 0 bases, there was a span of 6 bases. In DNA form, the CDR3 reads TGTGCCAGCTCACCACCGAGCGGCTCCTACAATGAGCAGTTCTTC. This encodes CASSPPSGSYNEQFF.

The chain employs TRBV11-2 and TRBJ1-1; no clear D gene. V lost 4 bases to trimming and J lost 1 base, with 13 bases between them. The CDR3 runs 15 residues. CDR1 is SGHAT and CDR2 is FQNNGV in the germline V gene. The CDR3 nucleotides are TGTGCCAGCAGCTGGAACGGAGGATCGAACACTGAAGCTTTCTTT. It encodes CASSWNGGSNTEAFF.

The chain combines TRBV6-1 with TRBJ1-4, with a tentative D call TRBD1 (5 bases). Between the trimmed V and J ends, which lost 7 bases and 7 bases, there was a span of 16 bases. The CDR3 spans 14 residues. Germline loops: CDR1 MNHNS, CDR2 SASEGT. CDR3 residues: CASTLSGGSEKLFF. The CDR3 nucleotides are TGTGCCAGCACCCTGTCGGGGGGAAGTGAAAAACTGTTTTTT.

The chain employs TRBV28 and TRBJ2-5, with a weak D call TRBD2 (6 bases). The CDR3 consists of 12 residues. Germline values: CDR1 MDHEN, CDR2 SYDVKM. The V end lost 8 bases, the J end lost 0 bases, and 7 bases lay between the germline ends. DNA of the CDR3: TGTGCCAGCGGCGGGAACCAAGAGACCCAGTACTTC. Residues: CASGGNQETQYF. Based on the CDR3 plus reference TRBV28 and TRBJ2-5, the full variable domain is DVKVTQSSRYLVKRTGEKVFLECVQDMDHENMFWYRQDPGLGLRLIYFSYDVKMKEKGDIPEGYSVSREKKERFSLILESASTNQTSMYLCASGGNQETQYFGPGTRLLVL.

The chain couples TRBV2 to TRBJ1-5, with D unresolved. Trimming left V 4 bases short and J 5 bases short, with 12 bases between. Germline lookup yields CDR1 SNHLY and CDR2 FYNNEI. The CDR3 extends over 14 amino acids. CDR3 sequence reads: CASSVRVGDQPQHF. The CDR3 DNA reads TGTGCCAGCAGTGTTCGCGTGGGCGATCAGCCCCAGCATTTT.

The sample holds a few counts of this clone. The chain recombines TRBV29-1 with TRBJ1-1; TRBD1 aligns across 10 bases. CDR1 and CDR2 from the germline V gene are SQVTM and ANQGSEA. The V gene end was trimmed by 5 bases and the J gene end by 7 bases; junction bases not matched to a gene: 7. CDR3 length equals 13 residues. CDR3 sequence reads: CSVRWDRGGEAFF. For the CDR3, the DNA is TGCAGCGTTCGGTGGGACAGGGGAGGTGAAGCTTTCTTT.

V usage is TRBV25-1 and J usage is TRBJ2-1; TRBD2 agrees at 9 bases. Trimming removed 1 base from V and 9 bases from J; junction bases left unmatched: 7. The CDR3 runs 15 residues. The germline gives CDR1 MGHDK, CDR2 SYGVNS. Here the CDR3 reads CASSESNSGRTEQFF. In DNA form, the CDR3 reads TGTGCCAGCAGTGAATCAAATAGCGGGAGAACTGAGCAGTTCTTC.

This clone was seen more than once but under ten times. The V gene is TRBV10-3, the J gene TRBJ2-3, with 7 positions matching TRBD2. This CDR3 contains 14 residues. The junction had 8 bases not matched to a gene; V was cut back by 6 bases and J by 5 bases. In germline, CDR1 is ENHRY, CDR2 SYGVKD. The CDR3 DNA reads TGTGCCATCAGAACGGCGGGAGAGTTAGATACGCAGTATTTT. Translation: CAIRTAGELDTQYF.

This clone was observed a handful of times. In nucleotides, the CDR3 is TGCGCCAGCAGCCAGGCTAGCGGGAGAGGTTGGGAGACCCAGTACTTC. Translating gives CASSQASGRGWETQYF. The V and J genes are TRBV4-1 and TRBJ2-5, with 10 positions matching TRBD2. Germline V gene lookup returns CDR1 MGHRA and CDR2 YSYEKL. This CDR3 contains 16 residues. The trim removed 3 bases at V and 5 bases at J, leaving 9 bases unmatched.

The chain has TRBV28 and TRBJ1-4, with 7 bases lining up with TRBD1. Trimming removed 9 bases from V and 3 bases from J; junction bases left unmatched: 4. This CDR3 comprises 13 residues. From germline, CDR1 is MDHEN and CDR2 SYDVKM. Written as DNA, the CDR3 is TGTGCCAGTGGGGACAGCCCTAATGAAAAACTGTTTTTT. It specifies CASGDSPNEKLFF.

There are a few counts of this clone. The J gene is TRBJ2-7, the V gene TRBV29-1; no clear D. The CDR3 contains 12 residues. Germline loops: CDR1 SQVTM, CDR2 ANQGSEA. V was cut by 5 bases and J by 6 bases, with 14 bases left in between. CDR3 DNA sequence: TGCAGCGTTTTCCTCTTAGTCGGCGAGCAGTACTTC. Translated: CSVFLLVGEQYF.

This rearrangement joins TRBV30 to TRBJ1-4; D unresolved. Germline CDR1 reads GTSNPN; CDR2 reads SVGIG (reference sequence). The CDR3 has 16 residues. V was clipped by 0 bases and J by 0 bases, with 11 bases between them. The CDR3: CAWSVDTWATNEKLFF. DNA of the CDR3: TGTGCCTGGAGTGTAGACACGTGGGCAACTAATGAAAAACTGTTTTTT.